The 5 T cell receptor beta chains below were found in one sample sequenced in a study of T-cell memory formation after mild COVID-19. TCRdb used MiXCR to reprocess the 5' RACE reads, holding one entry per CDR3 protein. The table has about 130,000 distinct CDR3 sequences, about 5.9% seen once. Sequencing was performed on PBMCs or a T cell subset sorted from them (not recorded which). The receptors come from an adult woman who had mild COVID-19 (a few samples of this study predate the infection). Cell type and time point are not known.

This rearrangement joins TRBV30 to TRBJ1-1; no definite D call. This CDR3 contains 14 residues. The germline V gene has CDR1 GTSNPN and CDR2 SVGIG (reference sequence). V was cut by 0 bases and J by 1 base, with 9 bases left in between. CDR3 residues: CAWSVLSPNTEAFF. CDR3 bases: TGTGCCTGGAGTGTACTCTCGCCGAACACTGAAGCTTTCTTT.

The rearrangement links TRBV2 to TRBJ1-1; a weak D match, TRBD1 (5 bases). This CDR3 is built from 15 residues. Germline CDR1 reads SNHLY; CDR2 reads FYNNEI. V shed 2 bases and J shed 1 base, with 11 bases lying between them. The CDR3 DNA reads as TGTGCCAGCAGTGAATTGGCTGGGGGGAACACTGAAGCTTTCTTT. It codes for CASSELAGGNTEAFF. Combining the CDR3 with reference TRBV2 and TRBJ1-1 gives the whole variable domain EPEVTQTPSHQVTQMGQEVILRCVPISNHLYFYWYRQILGQKVEFLVSFYNNEISEKSEIFDDQFSVERPDGSNFTLKIRSTKLEDSAMYFCASSELAGGNTEAFFGQGTRLTVV.

Only a few counts were recorded for this clonotype. The chain joins TRBV7-9 to TRBJ2-1, with TRBD2 matching 7 bases. Trimming cost V 4 bases and J 9 bases; bases outside gene matches: 6. Germline V CDR1 and CDR2: SEHNR, FQNEAQ (reference sequence). The CDR3 totals 13 residues. CDR3 sequence (DNA): TGTGCCAGCAGCTCCATCGGGAGGAGTGAGCAGTTCTTC. It yields the protein CASSSIGRSEQFF.

This clonotype was detected only a few times. The chain is built from TRBV6-2 or TRBV6-3 and TRBJ1-5, with 7 bases fitting TRBD1. The CDR3 extends over 16 amino acids. Trimming cost V 6 bases and J 3 bases; bases outside gene matches: 11. Germline CDR1 reads MNHEY; CDR2 reads SVGEGT. This chain's CDR3 is CASSYSRTGPNQPQHF. The CDR3 DNA reads TGTGCCAGCAGCTATAGTAGGACAGGCCCCAATCAGCCCCAGCATTTT.

The genes are TRBV5-1 and TRBJ1-1; no firm D call. Trimming stripped 2 bases from V and 1 base from J, with 9 bases between. This CDR3 region has 14 residues. Germline CDR1 and CDR2: SGHRS and YFSETQ. CDR3 residues: CASSLPKGNTEAFF. The CDR3 DNA reads TGCGCCAGCAGCTTACCAAAAGGGAACACTGAAGCTTTCTTT. Variable domain in full (rest from reference TRBV5-1 and TRBJ1-1): KAGVTQTPRYLIKTRGQQVTLSCSPISGHRSVSWYQQTPGQGLQFLFEYFSETQRNKGNFPGRFSGRQFSNSRSEMNVSTLELGDSALYLCASSLPKGNTEAFFGQGTRLTVV.